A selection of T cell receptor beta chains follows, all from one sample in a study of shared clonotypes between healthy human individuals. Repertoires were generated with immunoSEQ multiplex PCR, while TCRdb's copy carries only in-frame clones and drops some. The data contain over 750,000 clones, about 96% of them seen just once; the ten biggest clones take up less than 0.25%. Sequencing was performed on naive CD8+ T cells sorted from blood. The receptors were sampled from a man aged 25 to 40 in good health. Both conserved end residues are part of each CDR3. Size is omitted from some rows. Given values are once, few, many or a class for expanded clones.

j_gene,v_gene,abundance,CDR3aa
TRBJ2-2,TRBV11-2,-,CASSWGWRDRGQNGELFF
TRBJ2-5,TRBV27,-,CASSSPGWETQYF
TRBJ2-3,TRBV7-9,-,CASSLRRGPDPDTQYF
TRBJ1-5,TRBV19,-,CASSGYFRDRTANNQPQHF
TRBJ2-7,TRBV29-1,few,CSVVYSYSYEQYF
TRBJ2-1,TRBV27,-,CASSLTPYGNEQFF
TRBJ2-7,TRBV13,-,CASSFGSGSSYEQYF
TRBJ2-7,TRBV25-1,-,CASSEWGGEQYF
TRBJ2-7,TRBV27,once,CASSPGLVRYEQYF
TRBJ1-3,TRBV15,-,CATSRDETAWGDF
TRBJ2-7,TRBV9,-,CASSQRSSLGLIEQYF
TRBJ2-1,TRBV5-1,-,CASRNRDRANEQFF
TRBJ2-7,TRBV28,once,CASSPPASPYEQYF
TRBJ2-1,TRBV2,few,CASRLEMANEQFF
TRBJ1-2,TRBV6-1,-,CASSEGANYGYTF
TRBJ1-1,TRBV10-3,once,CAIGQVMNTEAFF
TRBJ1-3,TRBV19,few,CASIPSRDRAGNTIYF
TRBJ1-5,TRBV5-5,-,CASSLGGREPQHF
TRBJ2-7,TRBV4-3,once,CASSQDRTGVYEQYF
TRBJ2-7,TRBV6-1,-,CASSGPQKIYEQYF
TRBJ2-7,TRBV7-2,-,CASSLLGGNSYEQYF
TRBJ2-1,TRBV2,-,CASSEGQGYNEQFF
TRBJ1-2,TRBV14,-,CASSQDEFGYYGYTF
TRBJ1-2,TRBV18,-,CASSPGTETTGYTF
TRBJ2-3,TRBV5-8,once,CASSLRGGGLRSGSTDTQYF
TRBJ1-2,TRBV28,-,CASSSTDRVYTF
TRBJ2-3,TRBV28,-,CASSTLRTGSSTDTQYF
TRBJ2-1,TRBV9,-,CASSVGSLGTYNEQFF
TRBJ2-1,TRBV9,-,CASSGRDGEFF
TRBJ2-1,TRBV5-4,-,CASSFGPLAGGSEQFF
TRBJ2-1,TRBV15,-,CATRTSYNEQFF
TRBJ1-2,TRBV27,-,CASSYQRAGGGYTF
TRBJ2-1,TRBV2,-,CATPDSNEQFF
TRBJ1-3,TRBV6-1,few,CASSGDRFPPGNTIYF
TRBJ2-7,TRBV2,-,CASLSGDGIPYEQYF
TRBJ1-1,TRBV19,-,CASRAGQDVQETEAFF
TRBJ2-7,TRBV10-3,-,CAISGWGSKAYEQYF
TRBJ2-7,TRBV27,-,CASSSGTVYEQYF
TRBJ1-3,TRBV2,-,CASSLGNSGNTIYF
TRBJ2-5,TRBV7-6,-,CASSPPLQETQYF
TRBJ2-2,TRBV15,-,CATSRLDRGLGTGELFF
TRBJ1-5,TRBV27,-,CASSGQNNQPQHF
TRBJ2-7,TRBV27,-,CASSVGTSGSTYEQYF
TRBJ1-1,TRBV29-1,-,CSVRQGDTEAFF
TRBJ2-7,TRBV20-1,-,CSASEIYEQYF
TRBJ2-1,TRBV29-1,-,CSVGGLAVQYNEQFF
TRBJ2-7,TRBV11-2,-,CASSFTTSGKAGVALEQYF
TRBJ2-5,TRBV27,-,CASSWISGQLPQETQYF
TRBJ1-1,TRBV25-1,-,CASSEASKNTEAFF
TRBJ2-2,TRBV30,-,CAWSRPGELFF
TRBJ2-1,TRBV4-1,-,CASSQDLGVLEQFF
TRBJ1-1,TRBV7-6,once,CASSLAAGGKTEAFF
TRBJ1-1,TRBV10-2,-,CASSDGQAFF